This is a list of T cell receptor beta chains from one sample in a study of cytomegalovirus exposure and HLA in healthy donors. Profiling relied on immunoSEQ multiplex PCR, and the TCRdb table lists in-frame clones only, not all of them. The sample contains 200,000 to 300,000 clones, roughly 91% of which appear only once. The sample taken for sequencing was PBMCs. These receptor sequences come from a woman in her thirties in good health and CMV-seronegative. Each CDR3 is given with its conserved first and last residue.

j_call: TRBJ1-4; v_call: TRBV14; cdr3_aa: CASSSTFPWGQNEKLFF
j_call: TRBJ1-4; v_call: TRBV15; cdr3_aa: CATSSDPGGNEKLFF
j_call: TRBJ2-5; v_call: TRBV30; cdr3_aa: CAWTSRQGFQETQYF
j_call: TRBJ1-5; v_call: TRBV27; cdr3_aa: CASSPVLGGGQPQHF
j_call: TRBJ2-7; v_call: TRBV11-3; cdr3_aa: CASSFPGINEQYF
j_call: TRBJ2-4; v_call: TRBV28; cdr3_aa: CASSLMNIQYF
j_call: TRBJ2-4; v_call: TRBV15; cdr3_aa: CATSRESRLAGLGLAKNIQYF
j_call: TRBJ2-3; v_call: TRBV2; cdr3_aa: CASSWIEGLAGPHTDTQYF
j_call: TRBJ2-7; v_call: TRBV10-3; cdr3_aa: CAISEGGGRVWEQYF
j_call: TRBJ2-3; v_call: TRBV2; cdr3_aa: CASNYADTQYF
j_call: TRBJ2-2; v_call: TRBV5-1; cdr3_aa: CASSSGVGGGELFF
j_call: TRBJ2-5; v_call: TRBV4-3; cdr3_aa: CASSQEAGGGETQYF
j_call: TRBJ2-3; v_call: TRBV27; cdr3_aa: CASSSLAGSTDTQYF
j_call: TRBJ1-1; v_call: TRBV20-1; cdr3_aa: CSASHHTEAFF
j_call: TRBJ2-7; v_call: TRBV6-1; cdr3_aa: CASSERGFELYEQYF
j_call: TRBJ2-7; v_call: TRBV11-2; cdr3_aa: CASSLDGEQYF